One TCR beta chain is described in this entry. The record originates from a study of control samples from healthy donors and cancer patients. Clones were read by immunoSEQ multiplex PCR, and TCRdb kept only the in-frame ones, dropping some. Counted here are roughly 130,000 clones, 80% to 95% occurring once; the ten biggest clones make up more than 2%. The sample consisted of blood. The source is a man aged 18 to 30 in good health.

The CDR3 here is CASSAGVNYGYTF. The CDR3 nucleotides are TGTGCCAGCAGTGCGGGGGTAAACTATGGCTACACCTTC. V is TRBV2 and J is TRBJ1-2; maybe TRBD1 (5 bases). This CDR3 has 13 amino acids. Germline V gene data show CDR1 as SNHLY and CDR2 as FYNNEI. Trimming cost V 4 bases and J 2 bases, with 8 bases left between them.